This T cell receptor beta chain is from a study of cytomegalovirus exposure and HLA in healthy donors. Use of 60 Vbeta and 13 Jbeta primers characterized the PCR. In the original workflow: Approximately 11 million of the 60 million to 80 million unique TCR beta chains counted in a later analysis were shared. Some clones are missing from TCRdb's copy, which holds only in-frame ones; the method was immunoSEQ multiplex PCR. The DNA gave D and trimming, while V, J and clone size come from that table. This repertoire shows around 150,000 clones, nearly 80% found once; its top ten account for about 0.93%. Study-wide findings and caveats: Later analysis associated a missense DCLRE1C variant with TCR beta V- and J-gene trimming. An analysis done earlier found most TCR beta V segments productive about 87% or about 30% of the time.

With respect to this clone: The antigen remains unidentified.

Trimming stripped 1 base from V and 5 bases from J, with 17 bases between. The CDR3 is 16 residues long. Germline V CDR1 and CDR2: MGHRA, YSYEKL. Specimen: PBMCs. This chain uses TRBV4-1 with TRBJ1-2; D is ambiguous. The TCR was taken from a woman aged 45-65 years in good health and CMV-seropositive. CDR3 loop: CASSQVSADLKYGYTF. The CDR3 nucleotides are TGCGCCAGCAGCCAAGTTAGCGCGGATCTAAAGTATGGCTACACCTTC.